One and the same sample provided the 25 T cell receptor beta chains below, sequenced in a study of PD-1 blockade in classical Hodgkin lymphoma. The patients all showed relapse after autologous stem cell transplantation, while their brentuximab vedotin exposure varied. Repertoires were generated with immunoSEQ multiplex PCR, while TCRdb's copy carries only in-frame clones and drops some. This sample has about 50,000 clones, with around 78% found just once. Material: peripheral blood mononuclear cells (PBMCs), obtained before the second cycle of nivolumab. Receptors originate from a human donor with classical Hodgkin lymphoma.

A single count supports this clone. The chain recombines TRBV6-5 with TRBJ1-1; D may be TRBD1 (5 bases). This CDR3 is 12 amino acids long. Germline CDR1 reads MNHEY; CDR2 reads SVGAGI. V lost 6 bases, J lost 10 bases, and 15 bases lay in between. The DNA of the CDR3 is TGTGCCAGCAGGGACACGGGAGTCGTAGCTTTCTTT. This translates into CASRDTGVVAFF.

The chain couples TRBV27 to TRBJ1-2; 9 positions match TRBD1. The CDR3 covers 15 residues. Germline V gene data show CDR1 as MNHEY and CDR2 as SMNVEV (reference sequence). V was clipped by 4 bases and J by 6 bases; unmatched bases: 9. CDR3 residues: CASSSLATGGNGYTF. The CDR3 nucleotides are TGTGCCAGCAGTTCGCTCGCTACAGGGGGCAATGGCTACACCTTC.

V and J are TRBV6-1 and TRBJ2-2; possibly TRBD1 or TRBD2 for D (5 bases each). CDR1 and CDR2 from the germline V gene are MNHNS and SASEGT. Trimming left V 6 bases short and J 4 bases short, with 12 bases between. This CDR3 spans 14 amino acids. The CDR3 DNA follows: TGTGCCAGCAGGGGACCACATTTCACCGGGGAGCTGTTTTTT. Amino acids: CASRGPHFTGELFF.

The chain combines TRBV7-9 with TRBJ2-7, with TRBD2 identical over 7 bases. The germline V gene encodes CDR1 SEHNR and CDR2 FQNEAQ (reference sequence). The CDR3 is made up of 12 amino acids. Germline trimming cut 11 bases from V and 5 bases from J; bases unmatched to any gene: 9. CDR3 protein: CAGGVSGDEQYF. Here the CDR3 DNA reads TGTGCCGGGGGGGTAAGTGGAGACGAGCAGTACTTC. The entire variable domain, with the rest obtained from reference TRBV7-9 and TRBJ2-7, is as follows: DTGVSQNPRHKITKRGQNVTFRCDPISEHNRLYWYRQTLGQGPEFLTYFQNEAQLEKSRLLSDRFSAERPKGSFSTLEIQRTEQGDSAMYLCAGGVSGDEQYFGPGTRLTVT.

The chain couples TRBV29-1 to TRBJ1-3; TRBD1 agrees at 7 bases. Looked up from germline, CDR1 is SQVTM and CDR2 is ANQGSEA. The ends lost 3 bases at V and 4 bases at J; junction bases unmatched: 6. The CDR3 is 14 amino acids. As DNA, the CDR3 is TGCAGCGTTGATGGACAGGCTGGAGGAAACACCATATATTTT. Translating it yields CSVDGQAGGNTIYF. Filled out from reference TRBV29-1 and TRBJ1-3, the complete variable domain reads SAVISQKPSRDICQRGTSLTIQCQVDSQVTMMFWYRQQPGQSLTLIATANQGSEATYESGFVIDKFPISRPNLTFSTLTVSNMSPEDSSIYLCSVDGQAGGNTIYFGEGSWLTVV.

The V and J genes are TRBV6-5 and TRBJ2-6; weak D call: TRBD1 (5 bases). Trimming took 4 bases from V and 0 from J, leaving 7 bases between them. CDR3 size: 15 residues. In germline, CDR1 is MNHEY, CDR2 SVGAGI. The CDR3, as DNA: TGTGCCAGCAGTTCAGGGAACTCTGGGGCCAACGTCCTGACTTTC. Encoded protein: CASSSGNSGANVLTF.

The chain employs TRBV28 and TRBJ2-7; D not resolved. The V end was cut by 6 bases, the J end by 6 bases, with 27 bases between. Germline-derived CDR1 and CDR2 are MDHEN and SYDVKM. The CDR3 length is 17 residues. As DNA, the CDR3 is TGTGCCAGCAGCGTAGGGTGGAGATGGGGAAACGTCGGCGAGCAGTACTTC. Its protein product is CASSVGWRWGNVGEQYF.

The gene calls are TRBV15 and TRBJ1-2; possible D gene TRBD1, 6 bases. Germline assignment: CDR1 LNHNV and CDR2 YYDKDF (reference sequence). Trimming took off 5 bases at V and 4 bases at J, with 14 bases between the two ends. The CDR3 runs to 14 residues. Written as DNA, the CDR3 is TGTGCCACCAGCTCTGCCGGGACAAGCTATGGCTACACCTTC. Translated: CATSSAGTSYGYTF.

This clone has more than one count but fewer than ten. CDR3 sequence: CASSLAGGFTDTQYF. The DNA for the CDR3 is TGCGCCAGCAGCCTTGCGGGAGGCTTCACAGATACGCAGTATTTT. The gene calls are TRBV4-1 and TRBJ2-3, with TRBD2 matching 8 bases. Looked up from germline, CDR1 is MGHRA and CDR2 is YSYEKL. The CDR3 spans 15 residues. V was clipped by 4 bases and J by 2 bases; unmatched bases: 5.

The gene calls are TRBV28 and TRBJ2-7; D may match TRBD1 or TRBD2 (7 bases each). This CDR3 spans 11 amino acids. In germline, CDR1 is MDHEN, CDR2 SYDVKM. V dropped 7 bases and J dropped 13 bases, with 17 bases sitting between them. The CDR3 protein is CASKGAGASYF. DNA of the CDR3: TGTGCCAGCAAGGGGGCGGGGGCTTCTTACTTC.

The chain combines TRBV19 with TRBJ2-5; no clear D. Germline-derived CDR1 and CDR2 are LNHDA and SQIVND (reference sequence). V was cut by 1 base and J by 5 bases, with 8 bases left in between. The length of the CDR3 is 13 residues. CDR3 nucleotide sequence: TGTGCCAGTAGTATAGCCAGTCCGGAGACCCAGTACTTC. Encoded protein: CASSIASPETQYF. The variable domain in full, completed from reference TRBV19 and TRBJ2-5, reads DGGITQSPKYLFRKEGQNVTLSCEQNLNHDAMYWYRQDPGQGLRLIYYSQIVNDFQKGDIAEGYSVSREKKESFPLTVTSAQKNPTAFYLCASSIASPETQYFGPGTRLLVL.

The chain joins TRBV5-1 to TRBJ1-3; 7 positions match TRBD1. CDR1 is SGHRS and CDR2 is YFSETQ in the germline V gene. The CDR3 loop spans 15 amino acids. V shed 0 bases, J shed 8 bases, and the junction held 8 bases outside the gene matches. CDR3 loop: CASSLEGTGVDTIYF. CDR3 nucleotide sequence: TGCGCCAGCAGCTTGGAGGGAACAGGGGTTGACACCATATATTTT.

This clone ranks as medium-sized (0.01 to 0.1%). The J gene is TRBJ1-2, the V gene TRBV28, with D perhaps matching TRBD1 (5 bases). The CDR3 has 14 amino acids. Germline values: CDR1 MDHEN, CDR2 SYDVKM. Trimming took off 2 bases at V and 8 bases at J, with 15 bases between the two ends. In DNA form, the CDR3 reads TGTGCCAGCAGTTTACCCGTCAGGGAGAGAGGCTACACCTTC. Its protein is CASSLPVRERGYTF.

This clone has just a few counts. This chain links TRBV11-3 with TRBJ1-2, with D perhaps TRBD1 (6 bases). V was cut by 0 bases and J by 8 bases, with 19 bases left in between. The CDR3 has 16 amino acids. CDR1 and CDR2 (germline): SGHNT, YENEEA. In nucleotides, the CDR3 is TGTGCCAGCAGCTTAGATTTCGACAGGATCGGGGGAGGCTACACCTTC. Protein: CASSLDFDRIGGGYTF.

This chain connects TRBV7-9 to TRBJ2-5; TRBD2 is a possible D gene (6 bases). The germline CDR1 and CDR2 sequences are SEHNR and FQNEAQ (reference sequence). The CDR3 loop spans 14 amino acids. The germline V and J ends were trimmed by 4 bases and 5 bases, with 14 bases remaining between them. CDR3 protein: CASSSGTQEETQYF. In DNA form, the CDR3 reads TGTGCCAGCAGCTCCGGGACTCAGGAGGAGACCCAGTACTTC.

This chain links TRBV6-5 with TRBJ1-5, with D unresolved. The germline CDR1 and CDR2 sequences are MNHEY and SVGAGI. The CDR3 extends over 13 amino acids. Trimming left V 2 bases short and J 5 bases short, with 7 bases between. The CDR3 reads CASSYPGHQPQHF. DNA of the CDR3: TGTGCCAGCAGTTACCCTGGGCATCAGCCCCAGCATTTT.

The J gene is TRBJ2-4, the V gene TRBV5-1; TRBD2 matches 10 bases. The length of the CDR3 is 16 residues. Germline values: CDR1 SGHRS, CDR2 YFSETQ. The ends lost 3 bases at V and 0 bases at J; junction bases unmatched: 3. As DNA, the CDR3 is TGCGCCAGCAGCTGGGGGACTAGCGTAGCCAAAAACATTCAGTACTTC. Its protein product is CASSWGTSVAKNIQYF. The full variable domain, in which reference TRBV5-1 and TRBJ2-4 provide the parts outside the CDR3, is KAGVTQTPRYLIKTRGQQVTLSCSPISGHRSVSWYQQTPGQGLQFLFEYFSETQRNKGNFPGRFSGRQFSNSRSEMNVSTLELGDSALYLCASSWGTSVAKNIQYFGAGTRLSVL.

CDR3 DNA: TGTGCCAGCAGCCCGGGGAACGAGCAGTACTTC. Amino acid sequence: CASSPGNEQYF. The genes are TRBV6-5 and TRBJ2-7; the D gene is possibly TRBD2 (5 bases). The germline V gene encodes CDR1 MNHEY and CDR2 SVGAGI. Trimming removed 6 bases at V and 5 bases at J, with 8 bases between. The CDR3 runs to 11 residues.

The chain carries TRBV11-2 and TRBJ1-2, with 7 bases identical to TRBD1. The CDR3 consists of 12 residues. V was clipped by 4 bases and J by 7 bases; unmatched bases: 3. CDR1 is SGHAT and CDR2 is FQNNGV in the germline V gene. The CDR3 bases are TGTGCCAGCAGCTCGACAGGGTTTGGCTACACCTTC. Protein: CASSSTGFGYTF.

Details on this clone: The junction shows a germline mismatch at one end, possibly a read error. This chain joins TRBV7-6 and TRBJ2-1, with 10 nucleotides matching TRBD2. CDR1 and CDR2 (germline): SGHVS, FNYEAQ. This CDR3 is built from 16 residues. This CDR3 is CASSPLAGGSFNEQFF. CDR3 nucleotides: TGTGCCAGCAGCCCGTTAGCGGGAGGCTCCTTCAATGAGCAGTTCTTC.

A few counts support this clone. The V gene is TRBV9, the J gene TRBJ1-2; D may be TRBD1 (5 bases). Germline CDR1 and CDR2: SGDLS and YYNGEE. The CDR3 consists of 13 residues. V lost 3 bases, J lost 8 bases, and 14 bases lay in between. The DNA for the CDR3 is TGTGCCAGCAGCGCCCAATCGGGGCTGGGCTACACCTTC. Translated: CASSAQSGLGYTF.

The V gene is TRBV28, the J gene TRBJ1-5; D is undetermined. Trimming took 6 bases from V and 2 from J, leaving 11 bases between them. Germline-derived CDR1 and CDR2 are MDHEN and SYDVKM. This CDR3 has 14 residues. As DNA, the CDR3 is TGTGCCAGCAGGTCCTCGCCAGGCAATCAGCCCCAGCATTTT. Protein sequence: CASRSSPGNQPQHF.

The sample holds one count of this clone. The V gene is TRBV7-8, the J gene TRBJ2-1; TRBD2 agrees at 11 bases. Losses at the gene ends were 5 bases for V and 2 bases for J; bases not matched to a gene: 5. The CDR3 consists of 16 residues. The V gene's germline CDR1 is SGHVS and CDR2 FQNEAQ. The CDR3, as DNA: TGTGCCAGCAGCCTTTTTAGCGGGAGGGCCTACAATGAGCAGTTCTTC. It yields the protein CASSLFSGRAYNEQFF.

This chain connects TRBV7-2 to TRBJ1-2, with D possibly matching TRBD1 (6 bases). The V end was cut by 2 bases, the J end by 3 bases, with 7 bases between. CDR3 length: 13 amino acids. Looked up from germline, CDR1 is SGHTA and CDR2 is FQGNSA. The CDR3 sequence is CASSLSGDYGYTF. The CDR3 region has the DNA TGTGCCAGCAGCTTATCAGGGGACTATGGCTACACCTTC.

The CDR3 DNA is TGCGCCAGCAGCTTGGTAAGTGCTCTTGGTTATAGCAATCAGCCCCAGCATTTT. It translates to CASSLVSALGYSNQPQHF. The V and J genes are TRBV5-1 and TRBJ1-5; no definite D call. The germline CDR1 and CDR2 sequences are SGHRS and YFSETQ. The CDR3 runs 18 residues. V was trimmed by 0 bases and J by 0 bases, leaving 16 bases between them.